Below are 20 T cell receptor beta chains sequenced from a single sample in a study of tumor-infiltrating lymphocytes in primary liver carcinoma. Extraction also yielded germline DNA, while blood RNA was obtained from unsorted whole blood. Production of TCR beta cDNA used around 0.45 ug total RNA together with a constant-region primer. Library construction for TCR beta comprised three nested multiplex PCR rounds performed with slightly modified ARM-PCR. A C-beta reverse primer was combined with TRBV1-TRBV30 forward primers in the first two PCR rounds, and each round had 9 to 10 cycles. Each CDR3 protein is one row after TCRdb ran MiXCR on the multiplex PCR reads. The sample shows approximately 320,000 distinct CDR3 sequences, around three fifths of them seen only once. The source material was peripheral blood. The receptors were sampled from a woman aged 30 to 39 with primary liver carcinoma and hepatitis B virus infection.

The table lists this clonotype with many counts. This chain joins TRBV12-3 or TRBV12-4 and TRBJ2-1; tentatively, D is TRBD1 or TRBD2 (5 bases each). The CDR3 loop spans 16 amino acids. V was cut by 5 bases and J by 0 bases, with 14 bases left in between. CDR3 sequence (DNA): TGTGCCAGCAGTGGGGGTCCGGTCGCCTCCTACAATGAGCAGTTCTTC. As protein: CASSGGPVASYNEQFF.

On this clonotype: A read error is possible here, since a much larger clone lies one base away. The genes are TRBV4-3 and TRBJ1-1; TRBD1 might be the D (5 bases). CDR3 size: 13 residues. Germline values: CDR1 LGHNA, CDR2 YSLEER. V was trimmed by 4 bases and J by 11 bases, leaving 17 bases between them. The CDR3, as DNA: TGCGCCAGCAGCCGGATAAGGGGAACGGCCGCTTTCTTT. Protein sequence: CASSRIRGTAAFF.

As for this clonotype: It may be a read error: a sequence one base away is much more abundant. The chain carries TRBV29-1 and TRBJ2-4; D is uncertain. CDR3 length: 15 residues. Germline V CDR1 and CDR2: SQVTM, ANQGSEA. V shed 5 bases and J shed 0 bases, with 14 bases lying between them. As DNA, the CDR3 is TGCAGCGTTTCGAGCGAACTCTTAGCCAAAAACATTCAGTACTTC. Its translation: CSVSSELLAKNIQYF.

This clonotype was recorded many times. The chain links TRBV12-3 or TRBV12-4 to TRBJ2-1, with 7 bases lining up with TRBD1. The trim removed 1 base at V and 1 base at J, leaving 4 bases unmatched. This CDR3 is 16 amino acids long. The CDR3 loop is CASSLVQGKSYNEQFF. CDR3 in DNA: TGTGCCAGCAGTTTAGTACAGGGGAAGTCCTACAATGAGCAGTTCTTC.

The DNA for the CDR3 is TGCGCCAGCAGCCTCGGCTTTAGGGGATGGTCCTCCTACGAGCAGTACTTC. The encoded protein is CASSLGFRGWSSYEQYF. The V call is TRBV4-3, the J call TRBJ2-7; perhaps TRBD1 as D (5 bases). V shed 4 bases and J shed 0 bases, with 19 bases lying between them. CDR1 and CDR2 from the germline V gene are LGHNA and YSLEER. The CDR3 has 17 amino acids.

A remark on this clonotype: This could be a read error, since a much larger clone is one nucleotide away. The chain carries TRBV12-3 or TRBV12-4 and TRBJ2-3; D gene ambiguous. The V end lost 5 bases, the J end lost 7 bases, and 13 bases lay between the germline ends. CDR3 size: 13 residues. CDR3 nucleotides: TGTGCCAGCAGTCTGTCGACTGGTAATACGCAGTATTTT. Encoded protein: CASSLSTGNTQYF.

This clonotype came up a few times. The V and J genes are TRBV7-9 and TRBJ2-5; D is unclear. Germline V lookup: CDR1 SEHNR, CDR2 FQNEAQ (reference sequence). Trimming cost V 3 bases and J 2 bases, with 16 bases left between them. The CDR3 runs to 16 residues. The CDR3 nucleotides are TGTGCCAGCAGCTTTAGTCGCCTGGGCCCGCAAGAGACCCAGTACTTC. It translates to CASSFSRLGPQETQYF.

There are many counts of this clonotype. This sequence joins TRBV12-3 or TRBV12-4 and TRBJ2-7; 9 bases fit TRBD2. CDR3 length equals 13 residues. The ends lost 3 bases at V and 7 bases at J; junction bases unmatched: 4. The CDR3 DNA reads TGTGCCAGCAGTTTGCGGGAGGGTAGGGAGCAGTACTTC. Protein sequence: CASSLREGREQYF.

Turning to this clonotype: A much larger clone differs from this one at a single base, so this may be a read error. The rearrangement links TRBV4-1 to TRBJ1-2; D call uncertain. The CDR3 runs 14 residues. Germline assignment: CDR1 MGHRA and CDR2 YSYEKL. CDR3 DNA: TGCGCCAGCAGCCAAGAGGCCGGCGACTATGGCAACACCTTC. This codes for CASSQEAGDYGNTF.

With respect to this clonotype: Given the absence of the conserved phenylalanine or tryptophan at the CDR3 end, a read error is likely. The V and J genes are TRBV11-2 and TRBJ2-1, with 13 bases identical to TRBD2. The J call is in doubt because the DNA end fits TRBJ2-7 better. The CDR3 has 16 amino acids. Germline V gene data show CDR1 as SGHAT and CDR2 as FQNNGV. CDR3 DNA sequence: TGTGCTAGCAGCTGGGGGGGACTAGCGGGGAACAATGAGCAGTACATC. It codes for CASSWGGLAGNNEQYI.

Worth noting for this clonotype: A much larger clone lies a single base off, so this may be a read error. The chain has TRBV6-2 or TRBV6-3 and TRBJ2-7; 9 bases align to TRBD2. Germline V gene sequence: CDR1 MNHEY, CDR2 SVGEGT. The CDR3 covers 15 residues. V dropped 10 bases and J dropped 1; count of bases not matched to a gene: 11. CDR3 nucleotide sequence: TGTGCCAACACCAAGACTAGCGGAAGTTCCTACGAGCAGTACTTC. It is translated as CANTKTSGSSYEQYF.

This clonotype was seen many times. In DNA form, the CDR3 reads TGCAGCGTTGACACCGGGAACGAGCAGTACTTC. Protein product: CSVDTGNEQYF. This sequence joins TRBV29-1 and TRBJ2-7, with D tentatively TRBD2 (5 bases). The CDR3 is 11 amino acids. The germline CDR1 and CDR2 sequences are SQVTM and ANQGSEA. V was trimmed by 3 bases and J by 5 bases, leaving 8 bases between them.

With regard to this clonotype: A read error may be the cause here, since a much bigger clone is one base away. The gene calls are TRBV29-1 and TRBJ1-5; TRBD1 matches at 9 bases. Germline values: CDR1 SQVTM, CDR2 ANQGSEA. This CDR3 region has 13 residues. The CDR3 region is CSFVDRGYQPQRF. For the CDR3, the DNA is TGCAGCTTTGTCGACAGGGGGTATCAGCCCCAGCGTTTT.

This sequence joins TRBV19 and TRBJ2-3; a possible D gene is TRBD2 (6 bases). The CDR3 sequence is 14 residues long. Between the trimmed V and J ends, which lost 4 bases and 2 bases, there was a span of 10 bases. Germline CDR1 reads LNHDA; CDR2 reads SQIVND (reference sequence). The CDR3 DNA reads TGTGCCAGTAGTAGCGGGGCGCACACAGATACGCAGTATTTT. Residues: CASSSGAHTDTQYF. The full variable domain, its missing parts supplied by reference TRBV19 and TRBJ2-3, is DGGITQSPKYLFRKEGQNVTLSCEQNLNHDAMYWYRQDPGQGLRLIYYSQIVNDFQKGDIAEGYSVSREKKESFPLTVTSAQKNPTAFYLCASSSGAHTDTQYFGPGTRLTVL.

As to this clonotype: This sequence may be a read error, since a much larger clone differs from it by one base. A read error is likely, as this CDR3 ends without the conserved phenylalanine or tryptophan. The chain uses TRBV11-2 and TRBJ2-5, with D perhaps TRBD1 or TRBD2 (6 bases each). CDR1 and CDR2 (germline): SGHAT, FQNNGV. CDR3 size: 13 residues. Trimming removed 2 bases at V and 5 bases at J, with 9 bases between. DNA of the CDR3: TGTGCCAGCAGCTTAATAGGGGGGGAGACCCAGTACCTC. Translated: CASSLIGGETQYL.

The CDR3 loop is CASSYSIRLNTEAFF. CDR3 in DNA: TGTGCCAGCAGTTACTCGATAAGGCTTAACACTGAAGCTTTCTTT. The rearrangement joins TRBV6-6 to TRBJ1-1; D unclear. Germline V gives CDR1 MNHNY, CDR2 SVGAGI (reference sequence). Trimming removed 0 bases at V and 2 bases at J, with 10 bases between. The CDR3 has 15 residues.

About this clonotype: Possible read error: a much larger clone is one base away. This chain links TRBV11-2 with TRBJ2-1; D possibly corresponds to TRBD2 (6 bases). Germline V gene lookup returns CDR1 SGHAT and CDR2 FQNNGV. The CDR3 is 16 amino acids. The chain's CDR3 is CGSSPAGRGVYNEQFF. CDR3 nucleotides: TGTGGCAGCAGCCCGGCGGGACGAGGGGTCTACAATGAGCAGTTCTTC.

As regards this clonotype: A much more abundant neighbour one base away suggests this may be a read error. The chain recombines TRBV4-1 with TRBJ2-3, with 9 bases that match TRBD1. CDR3 length equals 18 residues. The germline V gene has CDR1 MGHRA and CDR2 YSYEKL. Trimming at V came to 0 bases and at J to 5 bases, leaving 12 bases not matched to a gene. This CDR3 reads CASSQEALGQGVIDTQYF. In nucleotides, the CDR3 is TGCGCCAGCAGCCAAGAGGCCCTGGGACAGGGAGTGATAGATACGCAGTATTTT.

This clonotype has at least ten counts. The chain uses TRBV11-2 and TRBJ2-7, with TRBD2 identical over 13 bases. Germline CDR1 reads SGHAT; CDR2 reads FQNNGV. The CDR3 spans 15 residues. V trimming: 5 bases; J trimming: 4 bases; junction bases outside the gene matches: 5. CDR3 nucleotide sequence: TGTGCCAGCAGCGGAGGGACTAGCGGGAATTACGAGCAGTACTTC. This encodes CASSGGTSGNYEQYF.

In regard to this clonotype: A single base separates this from a much larger clone, so it may be a read error. The V call is TRBV12-3 or TRBV12-4, the J call TRBJ2-2, with no clear D. CDR3 length: 13 amino acids. The V end was cut by 6 bases, the J end by 5 bases, with 10 bases between. CDR3 amino acids: CASSHQRTGELFF. The DNA for the CDR3 is TGTGCCAGCAGCCATCAGAGAACCGGGGAGCTGTTTTTT.